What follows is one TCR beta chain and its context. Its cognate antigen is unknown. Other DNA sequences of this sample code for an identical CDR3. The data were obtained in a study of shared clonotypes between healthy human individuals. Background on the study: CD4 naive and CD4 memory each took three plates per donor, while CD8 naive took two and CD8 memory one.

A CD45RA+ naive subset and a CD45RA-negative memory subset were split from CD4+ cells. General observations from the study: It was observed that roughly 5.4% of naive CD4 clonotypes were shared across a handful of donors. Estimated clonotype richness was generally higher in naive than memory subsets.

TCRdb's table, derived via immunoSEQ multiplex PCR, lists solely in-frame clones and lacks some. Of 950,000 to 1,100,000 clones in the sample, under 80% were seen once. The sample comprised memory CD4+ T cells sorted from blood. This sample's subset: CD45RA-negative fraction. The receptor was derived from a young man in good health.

The CDR3 DNA sequence: TGTGCCAGCTCACCGACAGAGAACTATGGCTACACCTTC. Translating gives CASSPTENYGYTF. The V gene is TRBV18, the J gene TRBJ1-2; D may be TRBD1 (5 bases). Germline V gene data show CDR1 as KGHSH and CDR2 as LQKENI. CDR3 length: 13 residues. V was trimmed by 3 bases and J by 2 bases, leaving 7 bases between them.